This T cell receptor beta chain emerged from a study of CD8 T cells in Susac syndrome. As for the study in general: Patients with Susac syndrome were therapy-naive, on corticosteroids, or on intravenous immunoglobulin alone at blood draw.

Random hexamers primed reverse transcription of about 0.45 to 1 ug RNA. It was immunoSEQ multiplex PCR that amplified TCR beta CDR3 across 54 Vbeta and 13 Jbeta. TCRdb fed the immunoSEQ multiplex PCR reads into MiXCR, producing one record per CDR3 protein. In the table there are 110,000 to 150,000 distinct CDR3 sequences, approximately 96% of which are singletons. Input material: CD4+ T cells from PBMCs. The TCR sequence derives from a human donor with Susac syndrome.

In DNA, the CDR3 is TGTGCCAGCAGCGTGGGCCAGCGGAACACCGGGGAGCTGTTTTTT. Amino acids: CASSVGQRNTGELFF. The chain joins TRBV9 to TRBJ2-2; D is undetermined. Germline CDR1 reads SGDLS; CDR2 reads YYNGEE. This CDR3 has 15 amino acids. Deletions cut 2 bases from V and 1 base from J, with 9 bases between.